The T cell receptor beta chain described here comes from a study of identical twins. Broader study findings: Compared with unrelated sharing, twin-shared out-of-frame alpha sequences had more low-probability sequences.

One entry per CDR3 protein results from TCRdb running MiXCR on the 5' RACE reads. The sample carries some 590,000 distinct CDR3 sequences, more than 9% recorded once. This clonotype was picked up many times. Its antigen is unknown. Every donor was a healthy Caucasian. These data were also filed under a second study, of yellow fever vaccine responses in identical twins. Turning to that study: Among the twins, the vaccine T cell response reportedly seemed partly convergent and partly personalized.

The sequenced material came from PBMCs. This clonotype was sampled from a woman younger than 30 in good health.

The CDR3 DNA reads as TGTGCCAGCAGTTTCGTTTCGGGGGGCACTGAAGCTTTCTTT. The encoded protein is CASSFVSGGTEAFF. The chain links TRBV27 to TRBJ1-1; TRBD1 might be the D (5 bases). Trimming took off 3 bases at V and 4 bases at J, with 12 bases between the two ends. The CDR3 runs 14 residues. The germline CDR1 and CDR2 sequences are MNHEY and SMNVEV (reference sequence).